The 23 T cell receptor beta chains listed next were all sequenced from one sample in a study of OX40 agonist ivuxolimab in advanced cancers. Profiled with immunoSEQ multiplex PCR; TCRdb holds only in-frame clones, not every one. Of more than 95,000 clones detected, 94% appear once; the ten largest clones hold around 0.17%. The sample was CD4+ or CD8+ T cells sorted from blood, taken in a trial of the OX40 agonist ivuxolimab. The origin of the receptors is an adult with an advanced solid tumor such as melanoma, head and neck, liver or kidney cancer.

This chain uses TRBV28 with TRBJ2-3; D gene unclear. Trimming took 4 bases from V and 3 from J, leaving 11 bases between them. The CDR3 sequence is 14 residues long. Germline V gene lookup returns CDR1 MDHEN and CDR2 SYDVKM. CDR3 DNA sequence: TGTGCCAGCAGTTCCTGGACCGTGACAGATACGCAGTATTTT. Its translation: CASSSWTVTDTQYF.

J is TRBJ2-1 and V is TRBV10-3; 8 bases map to TRBD2. The V gene end was trimmed by 5 bases and the J gene end by 6 bases; junction bases not matched to a gene: 6. Looked up from germline, CDR1 is ENHRY and CDR2 is SYGVKD. The CDR3 runs to 14 residues. Written as DNA, the CDR3 is TGTGCCATCAGTAGCGGGAGTGGGCGCAATGAGCAGTTCTTC. It codes for CAISSGSGRNEQFF.

The chain is built from TRBV6-5 and TRBJ2-2; tentative D call: TRBD2 (6 bases). Germline CDR1 is MNHEY and CDR2 is SVGAGI. The V and J ends lost 5 bases and 7 bases respectively, with 8 bases between them. The CDR3 contains 12 residues. CDR3 sequence reads: CASSRRGGELFF. The CDR3 DNA reads as TGTGCCAGCAGTCGGAGGGGCGGGGAGCTGTTTTTT.

This clone appeared once. The genes are TRBV9 and TRBJ2-2, with D possibly called TRBD1 or TRBD2 (6 bases each). The CDR3 loop spans 17 amino acids. Germline V CDR1 and CDR2: SGDLS, YYNGEE. V lost 0 bases, J lost 0 bases, and 12 bases lay in between. The CDR3, as DNA: TGTGCCAGCAGCGTAGAAATTGGGGGGCCGAACACCGGGGAGCTGTTTTTT. Translating gives CASSVEIGGPNTGELFF.

This clone was recorded once. V usage is TRBV25-1 and J usage is TRBJ2-2; TRBD2 matches at 12 bases. The CDR3 totals 17 residues. With V trimmed by 3 bases and J by 3 bases, 5 bases remained unmatched. Germline CDR1 MGHDK, CDR2 SYGVNS. The CDR3 loop reads CASSDSSGRAYTGELFF. CDR3 DNA sequence: TGTGCCAGCAGTGATTCTAGCGGGAGGGCGTACACCGGGGAGCTGTTTTTT. Based on the CDR3 plus reference TRBV25-1 and TRBJ2-2, the full variable domain is EADIYQTPRYLVIGTGKKITLECSQTMGHDKMYWYQQDPGMELHLIHYSYGVNSTEKGDLSSESTVSRIRTEHFPLTLESARPSHTSQYLCASSDSSGRAYTGELFFGEGSRLTVL.

The chain couples TRBV6-5 to TRBJ1-6; the D gene is possibly TRBD1 (6 bases). With 6 bases removed from V and 6 bases from J, the gap between germline ends came to 9 bases. The CDR3 contains 13 residues. CDR1 is MNHEY and CDR2 is SVGAGI in the germline V gene. The CDR3 region is CASRTGFNSPLHF. The CDR3 region has the DNA TGTGCCAGCAGGACAGGTTTTAATTCACCCCTCCACTTT.

The chain is built from TRBV5-1 and TRBJ2-1, with TRBD1 matching 7 bases. Germline V gene sequence: CDR1 SGHRS, CDR2 YFSETQ. The CDR3 spans 15 residues. J lost 1 base, V lost 4 bases, and 5 bases had no gene match. The CDR3 DNA reads TGCGCCAGCAGCCAGACAGGGATTTCCTACAATGAGCAGTTCTTC. Translated: CASSQTGISYNEQFF.

The rearrangement uses TRBV28 and TRBJ2-7; possible D gene TRBD1, 6 bases. V was pared by 2 bases and J by 9 bases, with 20 bases between. This CDR3 region has 15 residues. Germline V CDR1 and CDR2: MDHEN, SYDVKM. The CDR3 bases are TGTGCCAGCAGTTTAGACCCAGGGGCTGGTACCTGGCAGTACTTC. Amino acids: CASSLDPGAGTWQYF.

V and J are TRBV4-2 and TRBJ2-7; 11 positions agree with TRBD2. The length of the CDR3 is 18 residues. The V segment lost 0 bases and the J segment 0 bases; nucleotides outside the gene matches: 7. CDR1 LGHNA and CDR2 YNFKEQ come from the germline V gene. CDR3 in DNA: TGTGCCAGCAGCCAAGATCTCGGGACTAGCGGTACCTCCTACGAGCAGTACTTC. This encodes CASSQDLGTSGTSYEQYF.

The rearrangement uses TRBV5-1 and TRBJ1-6; a weak D match, TRBD1 (5 bases). Germline V gene sequence: CDR1 SGHRS, CDR2 YFSETQ. The CDR3 runs 15 residues. Trimming cost V 0 bases and J 10 bases, with 14 bases left between them. CDR3 DNA: TGCGCCAGCAGCTTGGAGGGGAGCGTGGGATCACCCCTCCACTTT. This translates into CASSLEGSVGSPLHF.

V usage is TRBV7-2 and J usage is TRBJ1-2; D is perhaps TRBD1 (6 bases). With 5 bases removed from V and 5 bases from J, the gap between germline ends came to 24 bases. The germline gives CDR1 SGHTA, CDR2 FQGNSA. The CDR3 is 17 residues long. CDR3 sequence (DNA): TGTGCCAGCAGCCCGGGGGGCGTCACCTCCCAGGGGTATGGCTACACCTTC. This gives the protein CASSPGGVTSQGYGYTF.

The genes are TRBV6-6 and TRBJ2-5; 10 bases fit TRBD1. TRBJ2-7 explains the end of the DNA better; the J call may be wrong. CDR3 length: 15 residues. From germline, CDR1 is MNHNY and CDR2 SVGAGI (reference sequence). CDR3 loop: CASSDQGQGPYEQYF. The CDR3 DNA sequence: TGTGCCAGCAGTGATCAGGGACAGGGGCCCTACGAGCAGTACTTC.

This clone was counted between two and nine times. This rearrangement joins TRBV27 to TRBJ2-7; tentatively, D is TRBD1 (5 bases). The V gene lost 1 base and the J gene lost 5 bases, with 9 bases spanning the gap. This CDR3 comprises 13 residues. Germline lookup yields CDR1 MNHEY and CDR2 SMNVEV (reference sequence). The CDR3: CASSLYGRDEQYF. The CDR3 coding sequence is TGTGCCAGCAGTTTATACGGCAGGGACGAGCAGTACTTC.

The rearrangement links TRBV7-2 to TRBJ1-5; D gene ambiguous. Germline lookup yields CDR1 SGHTA and CDR2 FQGNSA. V lost 5 bases and J 9 bases, leaving 11 bases between the germline ends. The CDR3 extends over 12 amino acids. The CDR3 loop reads CASSPGEGPQHF. CDR3 DNA sequence: TGTGCCAGCAGCCCCGGGGAGGGGCCCCAGCATTTT.

The chain uses TRBV9 and TRBJ1-3; D unresolved. The CDR3 contains 15 residues. Germline assignment: CDR1 SGDLS and CDR2 YYNGEE. Trimming cost V 1 base and J 4 bases, with 12 bases left between them. CDR3 nucleotide sequence: TGTGCCAGCAGCGTACAGTCTACCTTCGGAAACACCATATATTTT. Translated, it gives CASSVQSTFGNTIYF.

The rearrangement joins TRBV5-1 to TRBJ2-7, with a possible D match to TRBD1 (6 bases). The V gene lost 5 bases and the J gene lost 2 bases, with 17 bases spanning the gap. Germline lookup yields CDR1 SGHRS and CDR2 YFSETQ. The CDR3 covers 15 residues. CDR3 coding DNA: TGCGCCAGCAGGCCCTGGACAGTTGGCCCCTACGAGCAGTACTTC. The encoded protein is CASRPWTVGPYEQYF.

This clone was seen just once. V and J are TRBV7-6 and TRBJ2-7, with D perhaps matching TRBD1 (5 bases). Trimming pared 4 bases from V and 5 bases from J, leaving 12 bases between. There are 13 residues in the CDR3. Germline V CDR1 and CDR2: SGHVS, FNYEAQ. The CDR3: CASSSYRSHEQYF. The CDR3 DNA sequence: TGTGCCAGCAGCTCCTACAGGAGCCACGAGCAGTACTTC.

The gene calls are TRBV5-4 and TRBJ2-1, with TRBD2 matching over 12 bases. V lost 0 bases, J lost 7 bases, and 5 bases stayed unmatched. Germline assignment: CDR1 SGHNT and CDR2 YYREEE (reference sequence). The CDR3 runs 16 residues. The CDR3 DNA reads as TGTGCCAGCAGCTTGGTACCCCTAGCGGGAGGGAATGAGCAGTTCTTC. The encoded protein is CASSLVPLAGGNEQFF.

The chain couples TRBV4-3 to TRBJ1-4; TRBD1 is a possible D gene (6 bases). Germline CDR1 reads LGHNA; CDR2 reads YSLEER. This CDR3 is built from 15 residues. Trimming took off 4 bases at V and 0 bases at J, with 9 bases between the two ends. CDR3 nucleotides: TGCGCCAGCAGCCCACAGGGTGCAACTAATGAAAAACTGTTTTTT. Amino acids: CASSPQGATNEKLFF.

This CDR3 is CASSVGLGSGGLHIQYF. CDR3 DNA sequence: TGTGCCAGCAGCGTAGGCCTTGGTAGCGGGGGACTTCACATTCAGTACTTC. The gene calls are TRBV9 and TRBJ2-4; 9 positions agree with TRBD2. The CDR3 runs to 17 residues. V lost 0 bases to trimming and J lost 8 bases; unmatched junction nucleotides: 12. Germline V gene data show CDR1 as SGDLS and CDR2 as YYNGEE. Using reference TRBV9 and TRBJ2-4 for the parts outside the CDR3, the full variable domain is DSGVTQTPKHLITATGQRVTLRCSPRSGDLSVYWYQQSLDQGLQFLIQYYNGEERAKGNILERFSAQQFPDLHSELNLSSLELGDSALYFCASSVGLGSGGLHIQYFGAGTRLSVL.

V and J are TRBV29-1 and TRBJ2-7; possibly TRBD1 or TRBD2 for D (5 bases each). The length of the CDR3 is 12 residues. Trimming shortened V by 6 bases and J by 4 bases, and 13 bases separated the two germline ends. Germline V gene sequence: CDR1 SQVTM, CDR2 ANQGSEA. CDR3 DNA: TGCAGCGTCCACGGGGCCGTTTACGAGCAGTACTTC. It specifies CSVHGAVYEQYF.

The chain carries TRBV2 and TRBJ2-3, with TRBD2 as a possible D gene (6 bases). Trimming stripped 8 bases from V and 5 bases from J, with 11 bases between. The CDR3 is 12 residues long. CDR1 and CDR2 (germline): SNHLY, FYNNEI. The CDR3 DNA reads TGTGCCAGCGACGGGGGTGGAGATACGCAGTATTTT. Translating gives CASDGGGDTQYF. Full variable domain (rest looked up from reference TRBV2 and TRBJ2-3): EPEVTQTPSHQVTQMGQEVILRCVPISNHLYFYWYRQILGQKVEFLVSFYNNEISEKSEIFDDQFSVERPDGSNFTLKIRSTKLEDSAMYFCASDGGGDTQYFGPGTRLTVL.

The rearrangement links TRBV4-3 to TRBJ1-2; D is uncertain. Germline V CDR1 and CDR2: LGHNA, YSLEER. The ends were cut back, 4 bases at V and 1 base at J, with 4 bases in the middle. This CDR3 comprises 12 residues. The CDR3 protein is CASSLDNYGYTF. In DNA, the CDR3 is TGCGCCAGCAGCCTGGATAACTATGGCTACACCTTC.